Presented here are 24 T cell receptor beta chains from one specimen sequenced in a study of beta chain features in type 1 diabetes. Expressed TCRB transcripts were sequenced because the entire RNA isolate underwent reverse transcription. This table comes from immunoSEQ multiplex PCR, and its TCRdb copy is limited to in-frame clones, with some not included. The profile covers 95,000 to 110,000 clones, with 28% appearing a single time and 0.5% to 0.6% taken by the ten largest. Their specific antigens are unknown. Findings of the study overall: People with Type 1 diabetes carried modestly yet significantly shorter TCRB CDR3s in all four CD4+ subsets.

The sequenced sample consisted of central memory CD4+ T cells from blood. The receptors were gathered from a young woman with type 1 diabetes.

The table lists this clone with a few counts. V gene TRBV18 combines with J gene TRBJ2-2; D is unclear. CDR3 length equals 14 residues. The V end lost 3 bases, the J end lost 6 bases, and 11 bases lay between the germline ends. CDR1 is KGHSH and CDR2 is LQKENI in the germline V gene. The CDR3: CASSPPAVAGELFF. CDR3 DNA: TGTGCCAGCTCACCCCCCGCGGTCGCCGGGGAGCTGTTTTTT.

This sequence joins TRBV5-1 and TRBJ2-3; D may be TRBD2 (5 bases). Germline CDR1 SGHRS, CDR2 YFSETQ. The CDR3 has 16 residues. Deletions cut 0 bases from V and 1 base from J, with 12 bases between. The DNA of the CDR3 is TGCGCCAGCAGCTTGGCCGGCCAGCGGCGCACAGATACGCAGTATTTT. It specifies CASSLAGQRRTDTQYF. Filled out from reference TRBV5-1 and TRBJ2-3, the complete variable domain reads KAGVTQTPRYLIKTRGQQVTLSCSPISGHRSVSWYQQTPGQGLQFLFEYFSETQRNKGNFPGRFSGRQFSNSRSEMNVSTLELGDSALYLCASSLAGQRRTDTQYFGPGTRLTVL.

In DNA, the CDR3 is TGCGCCAGCAGCGCCGGGAGCGGGAACACTGAAGCTTTCTTT. Amino acids: CASSAGSGNTEAFF. The V call is TRBV5-1, the J call TRBJ1-1; no definite D call. The CDR3 is made up of 14 amino acids. Trimming pared 4 bases from V and 1 base from J, leaving 11 bases between. CDR1 is SGHRS, CDR2 YFSETQ, per germline.

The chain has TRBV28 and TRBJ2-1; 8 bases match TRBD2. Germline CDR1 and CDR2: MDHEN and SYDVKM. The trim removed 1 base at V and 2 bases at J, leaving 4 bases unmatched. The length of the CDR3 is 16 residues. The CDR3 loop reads CASSLSEREPYNEQFF. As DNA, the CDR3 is TGTGCCAGCAGTTTATCGGAGCGGGAGCCCTACAATGAGCAGTTCTTC.

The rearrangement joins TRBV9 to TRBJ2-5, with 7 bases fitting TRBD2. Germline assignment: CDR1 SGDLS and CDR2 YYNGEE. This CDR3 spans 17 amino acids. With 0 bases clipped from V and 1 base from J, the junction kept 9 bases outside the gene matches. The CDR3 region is CASSVGGGVAVQETQYF. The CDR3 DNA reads TGTGCCAGCAGCGTAGGGGGAGGGGTGGCGGTCCAAGAGACCCAGTACTTC.

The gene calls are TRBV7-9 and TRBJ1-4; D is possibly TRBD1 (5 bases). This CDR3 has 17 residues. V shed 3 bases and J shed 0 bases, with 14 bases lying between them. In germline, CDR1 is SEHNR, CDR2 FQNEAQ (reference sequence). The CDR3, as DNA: TGTGCCAGCAGCTTTGGTCGGGGGGATCCAACTAATGAAAAACTGTTTTTT. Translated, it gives CASSFGRGDPTNEKLFF.

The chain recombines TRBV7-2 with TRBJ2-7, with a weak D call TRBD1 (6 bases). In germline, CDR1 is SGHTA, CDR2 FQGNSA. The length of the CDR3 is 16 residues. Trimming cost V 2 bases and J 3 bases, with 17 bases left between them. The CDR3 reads CASSLSFTGRHYEQYF. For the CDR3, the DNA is TGTGCCAGCAGCTTATCCTTTACAGGGCGTCACTACGAGCAGTACTTC.

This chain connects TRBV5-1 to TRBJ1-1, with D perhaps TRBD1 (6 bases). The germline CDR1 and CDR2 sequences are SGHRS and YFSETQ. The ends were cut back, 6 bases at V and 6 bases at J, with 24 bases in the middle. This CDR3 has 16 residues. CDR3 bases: TGCGCCAGCAAGTCAGGGGTTGGATGGGGCAGAGCTGAAGCTTTCTTT. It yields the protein CASKSGVGWGRAEAFF.

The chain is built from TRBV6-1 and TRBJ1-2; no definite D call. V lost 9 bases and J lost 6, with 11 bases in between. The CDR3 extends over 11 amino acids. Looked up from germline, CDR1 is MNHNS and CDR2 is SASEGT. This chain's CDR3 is CASKNRDGYTF. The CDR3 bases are TGTGCCAGTAAGAACCGGGATGGCTACACCTTC.

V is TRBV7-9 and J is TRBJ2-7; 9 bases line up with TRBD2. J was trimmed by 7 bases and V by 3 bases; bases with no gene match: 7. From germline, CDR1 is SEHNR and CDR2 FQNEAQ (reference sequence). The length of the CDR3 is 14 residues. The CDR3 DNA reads TGTGCCAGCAGCTTTTCGCGGGAGGGGAAGGAGCAGTACTTC. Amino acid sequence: CASSFSREGKEQYF.

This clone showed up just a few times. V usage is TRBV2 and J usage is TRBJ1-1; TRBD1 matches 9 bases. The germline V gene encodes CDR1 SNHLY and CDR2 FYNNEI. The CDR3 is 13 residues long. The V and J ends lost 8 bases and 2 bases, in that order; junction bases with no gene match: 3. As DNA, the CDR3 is TGTGCCAGCCGGGACAGGGTAAACACTGAAGCTTTCTTT. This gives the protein CASRDRVNTEAFF. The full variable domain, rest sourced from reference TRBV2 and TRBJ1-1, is EPEVTQTPSHQVTQMGQEVILRCVPISNHLYFYWYRQILGQKVEFLVSFYNNEISEKSEIFDDQFSVERPDGSNFTLKIRSTKLEDSAMYFCASRDRVNTEAFFGQGTRLTVV.

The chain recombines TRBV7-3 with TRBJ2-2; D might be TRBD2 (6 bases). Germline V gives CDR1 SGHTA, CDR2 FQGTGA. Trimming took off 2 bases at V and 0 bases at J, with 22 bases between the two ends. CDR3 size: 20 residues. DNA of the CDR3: TGTGCCAGCAGCTTATCCTCGGTAGCGGCTCTCTCAACGAACACCGGGGAGCTGTTTTTT. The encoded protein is CASSLSSVAALSTNTGELFF. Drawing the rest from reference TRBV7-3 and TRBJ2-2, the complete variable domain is GAGVSQTPSNKVTEKGKYVELRCDPISGHTALYWYRQSLGQGPEFLIYFQGTGAADDSGLPNDRFFAVRPEGSVSTLKIQRTERGDSAVYLCASSLSSVAALSTNTGELFFGEGSRLTVL.

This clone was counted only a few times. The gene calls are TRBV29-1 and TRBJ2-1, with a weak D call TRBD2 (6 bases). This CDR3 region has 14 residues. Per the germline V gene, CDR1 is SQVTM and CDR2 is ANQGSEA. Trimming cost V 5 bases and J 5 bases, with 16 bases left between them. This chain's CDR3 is CSVWGGISNNEQFF. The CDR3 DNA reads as TGCAGCGTTTGGGGCGGGATATCGAACAATGAGCAGTTCTTC.

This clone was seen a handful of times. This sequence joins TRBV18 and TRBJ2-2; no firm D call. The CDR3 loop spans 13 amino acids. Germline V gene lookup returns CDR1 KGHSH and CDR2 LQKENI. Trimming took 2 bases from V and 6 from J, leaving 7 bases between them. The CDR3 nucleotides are TGTGCCAGCTCACCAGCGAGTCCCGGGGAGCTGTTTTTT. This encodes CASSPASPGELFF.

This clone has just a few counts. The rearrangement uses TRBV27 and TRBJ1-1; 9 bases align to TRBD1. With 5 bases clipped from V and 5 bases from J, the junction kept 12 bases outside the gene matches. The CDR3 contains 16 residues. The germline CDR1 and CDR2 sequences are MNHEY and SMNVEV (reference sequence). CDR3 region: CASSPHPGTGSTEAFF. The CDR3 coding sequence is TGTGCCAGCAGTCCCCACCCTGGGACAGGGAGTACTGAAGCTTTCTTT.

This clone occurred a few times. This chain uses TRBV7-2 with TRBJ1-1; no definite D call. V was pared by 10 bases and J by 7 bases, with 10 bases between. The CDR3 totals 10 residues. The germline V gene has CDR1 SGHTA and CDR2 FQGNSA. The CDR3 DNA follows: TGTGCCATCATCCGCAGTGAAGCTTTCTTT. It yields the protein CAIIRSEAFF.

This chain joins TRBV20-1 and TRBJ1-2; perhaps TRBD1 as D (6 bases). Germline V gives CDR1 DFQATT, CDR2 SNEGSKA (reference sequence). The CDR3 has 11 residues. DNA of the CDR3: TGCACCTCAGGGGTGGCTGGTGGCTACACCTTC. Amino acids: CTSGVAGGYTF.

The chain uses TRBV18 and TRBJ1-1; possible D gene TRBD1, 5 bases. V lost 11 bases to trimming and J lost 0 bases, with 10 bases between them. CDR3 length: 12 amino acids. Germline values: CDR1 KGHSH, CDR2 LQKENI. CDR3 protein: CAATDLNTEAFF. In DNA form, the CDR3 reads TGTGCCGCGACAGACTTGAACACTGAAGCTTTCTTT. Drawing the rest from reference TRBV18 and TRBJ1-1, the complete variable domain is NAGVMQNPRHLVRRRGQEARLRCSPMKGHSHVYWYRQLPEEGLKFMVYLQKENIIDESGMPKERFSAEFPKEGPSILRIQQVVRGDSAAYFCAATDLNTEAFFGQGTRLTVV.

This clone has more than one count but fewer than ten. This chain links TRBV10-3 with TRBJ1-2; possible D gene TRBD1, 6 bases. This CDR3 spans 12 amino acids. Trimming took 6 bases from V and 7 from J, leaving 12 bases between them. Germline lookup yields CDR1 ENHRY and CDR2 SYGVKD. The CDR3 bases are TGTGCCATCAGGGGGGGGGCCGGTGGCTACACCTTC. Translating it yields CAIRGGAGGYTF.

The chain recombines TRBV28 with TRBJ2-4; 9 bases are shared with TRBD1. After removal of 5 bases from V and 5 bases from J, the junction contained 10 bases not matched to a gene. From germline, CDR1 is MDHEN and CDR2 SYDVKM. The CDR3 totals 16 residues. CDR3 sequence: CASSILPGQGQNIQYF. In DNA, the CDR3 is TGTGCCAGCAGTATACTACCGGGACAGGGCCAAAACATTCAGTACTTC.

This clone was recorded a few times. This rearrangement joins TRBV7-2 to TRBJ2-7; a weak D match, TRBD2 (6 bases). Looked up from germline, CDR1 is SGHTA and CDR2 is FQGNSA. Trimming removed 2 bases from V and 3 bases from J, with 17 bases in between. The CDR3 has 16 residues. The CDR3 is CASSLKHTSLGYEQYF. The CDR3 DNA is TGTGCCAGCAGCTTAAAACACACTAGCTTAGGCTACGAGCAGTACTTC. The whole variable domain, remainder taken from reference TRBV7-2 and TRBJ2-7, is GAGVSQSPSNKVTEKGKDVELRCDPISGHTALYWYRQSLGQGLEFLIYFQGNSAPDKSGLPSDRFSAERTGGSVSTLTIQRTQQEDSAVYLCASSLKHTSLGYEQYFGPGTRLTVT.

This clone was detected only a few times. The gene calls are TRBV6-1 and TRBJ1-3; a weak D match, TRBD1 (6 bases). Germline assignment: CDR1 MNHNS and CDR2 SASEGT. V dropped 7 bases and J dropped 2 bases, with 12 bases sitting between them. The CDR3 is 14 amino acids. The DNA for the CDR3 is TGTGCCAGCAATACGGGACAAGCTGGAAACACCATATATTTT. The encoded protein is CASNTGQAGNTIYF.

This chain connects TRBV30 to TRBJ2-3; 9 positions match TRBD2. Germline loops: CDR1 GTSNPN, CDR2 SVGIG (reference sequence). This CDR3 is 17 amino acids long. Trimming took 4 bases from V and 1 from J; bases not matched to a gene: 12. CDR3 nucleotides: TGTGCCTGGACCTCAGGGGTTGCGGGAGGGGGCACAGATACGCAGTATTTT. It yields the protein CAWTSGVAGGGTDTQYF.

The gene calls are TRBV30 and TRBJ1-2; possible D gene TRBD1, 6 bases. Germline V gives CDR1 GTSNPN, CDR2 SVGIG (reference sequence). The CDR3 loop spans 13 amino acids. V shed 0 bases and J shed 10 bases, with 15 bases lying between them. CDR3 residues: CAWSVGAGDDYTF. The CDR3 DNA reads TGTGCCTGGAGTGTGGGGGCAGGGGACGACTACACCTTC.